This T cell receptor (beta chain) was recovered during a study of blood T cells in healthy people across ages. Study observations and caveats: Both higher diversity and more naive CD4+ cells marked long-lived donors when set against aged donors.

It was with a sample-barcoded 5' primer and a J-beta primer mix that a second PCR of roughly 6 to 11 cycles was run. TCRdb passed the 5' RACE reads through MiXCR, listing each CDR3 protein once. The profile shows 550,000 to 800,000 distinct CDR3 sequences, roughly 32% of them singletons. Germline V gene lookup returns CDR1 LNHDA and CDR2 SQIVND (reference sequence). V was clipped by 3 bases and J by 3 bases, with 6 bases between them. This CDR3 has 12 residues. With regard to this clonotype: Antigen unknown.

The sequenced material came from blood. The chain is built from TRBV19 and TRBJ2-7, with D unclear. The TCR was taken from a woman of 80 years or more in good health. CDR3 sequence reads: CASSMASYEQYF. The CDR3 DNA follows: TGTGCCAGTAGTATGGCCAGCTACGAGCAGTACTTC.